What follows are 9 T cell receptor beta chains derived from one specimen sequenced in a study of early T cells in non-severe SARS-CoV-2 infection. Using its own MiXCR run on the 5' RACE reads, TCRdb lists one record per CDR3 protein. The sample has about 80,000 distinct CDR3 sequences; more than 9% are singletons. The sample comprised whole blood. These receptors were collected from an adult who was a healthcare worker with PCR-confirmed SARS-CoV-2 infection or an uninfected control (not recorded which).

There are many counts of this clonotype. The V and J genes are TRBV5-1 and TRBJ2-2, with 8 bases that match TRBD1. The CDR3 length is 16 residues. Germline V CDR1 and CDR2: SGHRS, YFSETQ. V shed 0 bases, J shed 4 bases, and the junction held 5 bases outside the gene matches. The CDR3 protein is CASSLEGQVSTGELFF. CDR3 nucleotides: TGCGCCAGCAGCTTGGAGGGACAGGTCAGCACCGGGGAGCTGTTTTTT.

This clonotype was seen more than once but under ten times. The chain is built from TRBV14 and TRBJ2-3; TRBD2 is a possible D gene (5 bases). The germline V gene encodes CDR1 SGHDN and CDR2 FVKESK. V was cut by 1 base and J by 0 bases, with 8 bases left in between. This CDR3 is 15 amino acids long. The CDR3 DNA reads TGTGCCAGCAGCCAAGGACTAATCAGCACAGATACGCAGTATTTT. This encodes CASSQGLISTDTQYF. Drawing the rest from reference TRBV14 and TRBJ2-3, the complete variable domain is EAGVTQFPSHSVIEKGQTVTLRCDPISGHDNLYWYRRVMGKEIKFLLHFVKESKQDESGMPNNRFLAERTGGTYSTLKVQPAELEDSGVYFCASSQGLISTDTQYFGPGTRLTVL.

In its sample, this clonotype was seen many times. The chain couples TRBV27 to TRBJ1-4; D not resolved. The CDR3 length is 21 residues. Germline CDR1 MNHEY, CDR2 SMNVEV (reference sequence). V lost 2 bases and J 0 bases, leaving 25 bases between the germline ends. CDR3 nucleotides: TGTGCCAGCAGTTTACGATTATCGGGCGGGGATTCCTTTGCAACTAATGAAAAACTGTTTTTT. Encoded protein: CASSLRLSGGDSFATNEKLFF.

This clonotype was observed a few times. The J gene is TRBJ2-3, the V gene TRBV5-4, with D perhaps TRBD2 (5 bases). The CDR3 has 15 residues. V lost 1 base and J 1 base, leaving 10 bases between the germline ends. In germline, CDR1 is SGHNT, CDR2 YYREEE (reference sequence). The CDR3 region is CASSLSSRRTDTQYF. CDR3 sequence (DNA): TGTGCCAGCAGCTTGTCTAGCCGTCGCACAGATACGCAGTATTTT. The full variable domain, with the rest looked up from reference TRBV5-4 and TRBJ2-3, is ETGVTQSPTHLIKTRGQQVTLRCSSQSGHNTVSWYQQALGQGPQFIFQYYREEENGRGNFPPRFSGLQFPNYSSELNVNALELDDSALYLCASSLSSRRTDTQYFGPGTRLTVL.

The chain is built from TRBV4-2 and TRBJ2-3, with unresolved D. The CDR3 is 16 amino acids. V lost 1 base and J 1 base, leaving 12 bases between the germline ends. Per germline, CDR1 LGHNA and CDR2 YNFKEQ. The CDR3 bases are TGTGCCAGCAGCCAAGGAGACGTGTTGGGCACAGATACGCAGTATTTT. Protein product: CASSQGDVLGTDTQYF.

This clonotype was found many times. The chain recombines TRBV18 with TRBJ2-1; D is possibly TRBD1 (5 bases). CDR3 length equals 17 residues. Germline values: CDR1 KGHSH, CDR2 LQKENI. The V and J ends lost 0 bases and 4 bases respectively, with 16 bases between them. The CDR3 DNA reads TGTGCCAGCTCACCACCCCCAGAGCAGGGCCGATACAATGAGCAGTTCTTC. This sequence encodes CASSPPPEQGRYNEQFF.

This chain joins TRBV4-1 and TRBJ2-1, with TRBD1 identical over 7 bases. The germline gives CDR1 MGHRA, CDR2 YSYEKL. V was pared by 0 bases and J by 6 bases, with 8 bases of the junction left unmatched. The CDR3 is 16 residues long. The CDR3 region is CASSQEDRLGFNEQFF. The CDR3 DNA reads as TGCGCCAGCAGCCAAGAGGACAGGCTTGGGTTCAATGAGCAGTTCTTC.

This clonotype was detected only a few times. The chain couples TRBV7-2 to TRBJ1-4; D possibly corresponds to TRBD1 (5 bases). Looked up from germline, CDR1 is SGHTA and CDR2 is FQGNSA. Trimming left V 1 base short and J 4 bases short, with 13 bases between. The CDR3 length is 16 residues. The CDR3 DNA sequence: TGTGCCAGCAGCTTAGTTTCGGGACGTGTTAATGAAAAACTGTTTTTT. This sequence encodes CASSLVSGRVNEKLFF.

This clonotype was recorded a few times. CDR3 DNA: TGTGCCACCAGCAGACCGGGACTAGCGGGTACCTACGAGCAGTACTTC. Protein: CATSRPGLAGTYEQYF. The V gene is TRBV15, the J gene TRBJ2-7, with 12 bases matching TRBD2. Germline CDR1 LNHNV, CDR2 YYDKDF (reference sequence). The J segment lost 2 bases and the V segment lost 2 bases, leaving 4 bases of the junction unmatched. This CDR3 region has 16 residues.